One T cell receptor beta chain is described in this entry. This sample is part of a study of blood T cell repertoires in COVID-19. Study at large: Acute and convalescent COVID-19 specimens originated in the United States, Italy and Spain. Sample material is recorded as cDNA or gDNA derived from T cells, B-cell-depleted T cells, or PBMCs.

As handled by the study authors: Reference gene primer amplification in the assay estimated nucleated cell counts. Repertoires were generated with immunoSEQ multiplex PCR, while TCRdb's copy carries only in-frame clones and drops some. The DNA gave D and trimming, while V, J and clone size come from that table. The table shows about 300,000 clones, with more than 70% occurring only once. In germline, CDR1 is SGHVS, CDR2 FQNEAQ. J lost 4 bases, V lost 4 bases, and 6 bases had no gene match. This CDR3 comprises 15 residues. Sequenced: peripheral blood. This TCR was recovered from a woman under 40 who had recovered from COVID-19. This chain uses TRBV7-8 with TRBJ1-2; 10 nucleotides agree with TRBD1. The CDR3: CASSSATGGFYGYTF. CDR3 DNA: TGTGCCAGCAGCTCCGCGACAGGGGGCTTCTATGGCTACACCTTC.